This entry describes one TCR beta chain. As yet, its antigen is unknown. This entry comes from a study of T cell responses to AZD1222 COVID-19 vaccine. Study details: Pooled in the analysis were second doses at about 4 or about 12 weeks. Overall study findings and caveats: Sampled repertoires all dated from after the peak T cell response.

Produced via immunoSEQ multiplex PCR; TCRdb's table is partial and in-frame only. The sample holds more than 95,000 clones; 88% are singletons and the top ten take more than 8%. In germline, CDR1 is SGHVS, CDR2 FQNEAQ. V trimming: 5 bases; J trimming: 4 bases; junction bases outside the gene matches: 11. The CDR3 is made up of 16 amino acids. This receptor was obtained from an adult in good health. The sequenced sample was peripheral blood, obtained on day 0 of AZD1222 vaccination. This chain links TRBV7-8 with TRBJ2-7; 10 bases are a match to TRBD1. The CDR3 DNA is TGTGCCAGCAGCATCCGACAGGGGGCTAGGTGGTACGAGCAGTACTTC. Residues: CASSIRQGARWYEQYF.